The 13 T cell receptor beta chains in this list originate from one sample, sequenced in a study of blood T cells in healthy people across ages. The second PCR ran about 6 to 11 cycles with a sample-barcoded 5' primer and J-beta primers. TCRdb recomputed calls from the 5' RACE reads with MiXCR, one row per CDR3 protein. This table has some 780,000 distinct CDR3 sequences, about 56% appearing once. The sequenced sample was blood. The receptor set was obtained from a man aged 35 to 55 in good health.

In this sample, this clonotype turned up a few times. The chain joins TRBV29-1 to TRBJ1-2, with D hard to call. The length of the CDR3 is 13 residues. Germline V gene sequence: CDR1 SQVTM, CDR2 ANQGSEA. V gave up 0 bases and J gave up 3 bases, with 8 bases separating them. This CDR3 reads CSVEEAVDYGYTF. As DNA, the CDR3 is TGCAGCGTTGAAGAAGCCGTCGACTATGGCTACACCTTC.

J is TRBJ2-3 and V is TRBV6-5; possible D gene TRBD2, 5 bases. Germline CDR1 MNHEY, CDR2 SVGAGI. The CDR3 contains 14 residues. V lost 6 bases, J lost 6 bases, and 16 bases lay in between. This CDR3 is CASREAGWRDTQYF. The CDR3 coding sequence is TGTGCCAGCAGAGAGGCGGGCTGGAGGGATACGCAGTATTTT.

V gene TRBV4-3 combines with J gene TRBJ2-1; D is tentatively TRBD1 or TRBD2 (6 bases each). This CDR3 has 16 residues. The V end lost 3 bases, the J end lost 4 bases, and 16 bases lay between the germline ends. Germline CDR1 and CDR2: LGHNA and YSLEER. The CDR3 is CASSQNPRGAYNEQFF. The CDR3 region has the DNA TGCGCCAGCAGCCAGAACCCTAGGGGGGCTTACAATGAGCAGTTCTTC.

V gene TRBV11-2 combines with J gene TRBJ2-2; 8 bases are shared with TRBD1. Germline-derived CDR1 and CDR2 are SGHAT and FQNNGV. This CDR3 has 15 amino acids. The ends lost 0 bases at V and 7 bases at J; junction bases unmatched: 4. DNA for the CDR3: TGTGCCAGCAGCTTAGAGCCAGGGGGCATCGGGGAGCTGTTTTTT. This sequence encodes CASSLEPGGIGELFF.

This clonotype appeared a single time. This sequence joins TRBV21-1 and TRBJ2-1; TRBD2, as called in the table, went unchecked against the DNA. TRBV21-1 is flagged as a pseudogene. The CDR3 loop spans 16 amino acids. DNA of the CDR3: TGTGCCAGCCGACCGAAGCTAGCGGAGCATTACAATGAGCAGTTCTTC. This sequence encodes CASRPKLAEHYNEQFF.

The genes are TRBV10-3 and TRBJ2-3; TRBD2 matches 7 bases. The J segment lost 1 base and the V segment lost 4 bases, leaving 5 bases of the junction unmatched. The germline V gene encodes CDR1 ENHRY and CDR2 SYGVKD. CDR3 length equals 15 residues. In DNA form, the CDR3 reads TGTGCCATCAGTGCGGGCGGGGGAGGCACAGATACGCAGTATTTT. It codes for CAISAGGGGTDTQYF.

The chain is built from TRBV7-3 and TRBJ2-1; 8 bases align to TRBD2. The germline V gene encodes CDR1 SGHTA and CDR2 FQGTGA. CDR3 length: 17 residues. The J segment lost 2 bases and the V segment lost 3 bases, leaving 9 bases of the junction unmatched. The CDR3 DNA follows: TGTGCCAGCAGCTTTACGAGGCGAGCGGGGGCCTACAATGAGCAGTTCTTC. Encoded protein: CASSFTRRAGAYNEQFF.

The chain uses TRBV5-1 and TRBJ2-6, with D perhaps matching TRBD2 (5 bases). The CDR3 extends over 14 amino acids. Germline values: CDR1 SGHRS, CDR2 YFSETQ. V was cut by 2 bases and J by 4 bases, with 7 bases left in between. Here the CDR3 DNA reads TGCGCCAGCAGCTTAAGGGAGGGGGCCAACGTCCTGACTTTC. It encodes CASSLREGANVLTF.

There are a few counts of this clonotype. V gene TRBV7-8 combines with J gene TRBJ2-5; D gene ambiguous. The V and J ends lost 5 bases and 4 bases respectively, with 20 bases between them. Germline CDR1 SGHVS, CDR2 FQNEAQ. CDR3 length: 16 amino acids. The CDR3 reads CASSLQLSPGGETQYF. Written as DNA, the CDR3 is TGTGCCAGCAGCCTTCAATTGTCCCCTGGCGGAGAGACCCAGTACTTC.

The genes are TRBV18 and TRBJ1-4; 7 bases are a match to TRBD1. Germline V lookup: CDR1 KGHSH, CDR2 LQKENI. V trimming: 4 bases; J trimming: 2 bases; junction bases outside the gene matches: 4. This CDR3 has 15 residues. The CDR3 DNA sequence: TGTGCCAGCTCACGGGACAGTAGTACTAATGAAAAACTGTTTTTT. Its protein is CASSRDSSTNEKLFF.

This clonotype was picked up a small number of times. As DNA, the CDR3 is TGCGCCAGCAGCCTCCTCCCGGGGGAAAGTAGCAATCAGCCCCAGCATTTT. This sequence encodes CASSLLPGESSNQPQHF. V and J are TRBV4-1 and TRBJ1-5, with a weak D call TRBD1 (5 bases). Per the germline V gene, CDR1 is MGHRA and CDR2 is YSYEKL. V was pared by 4 bases and J by 0 bases, with 16 bases between. The CDR3 is made up of 17 amino acids.

The rearrangement joins TRBV28 to TRBJ2-2, with D possibly being TRBD1 or TRBD2 (7 bases each). Trimming stripped 8 bases from V and 7 bases from J, with 20 bases between. This CDR3 contains 15 residues. Germline V gene lookup returns CDR1 MDHEN and CDR2 SYDVKM. CDR3 loop: CASSQGGRVIGELFF. CDR3 in DNA: TGTGCCAGCTCCCAGGGGGGGAGGGTCATCGGGGAGCTGTTTTTT.

This clonotype occurred a few times. The rearrangement links TRBV2 to TRBJ1-4, with D maybe TRBD1 (6 bases). The V and J ends lost 8 bases and 4 bases respectively, with 14 bases between them. Per the germline V gene, CDR1 is SNHLY and CDR2 is FYNNEI. The CDR3 is made up of 14 amino acids. This CDR3 is CASYLDRNNEKLFF. The CDR3 coding sequence is TGTGCCAGCTACCTTGACAGGAATAATGAAAAACTGTTTTTT.